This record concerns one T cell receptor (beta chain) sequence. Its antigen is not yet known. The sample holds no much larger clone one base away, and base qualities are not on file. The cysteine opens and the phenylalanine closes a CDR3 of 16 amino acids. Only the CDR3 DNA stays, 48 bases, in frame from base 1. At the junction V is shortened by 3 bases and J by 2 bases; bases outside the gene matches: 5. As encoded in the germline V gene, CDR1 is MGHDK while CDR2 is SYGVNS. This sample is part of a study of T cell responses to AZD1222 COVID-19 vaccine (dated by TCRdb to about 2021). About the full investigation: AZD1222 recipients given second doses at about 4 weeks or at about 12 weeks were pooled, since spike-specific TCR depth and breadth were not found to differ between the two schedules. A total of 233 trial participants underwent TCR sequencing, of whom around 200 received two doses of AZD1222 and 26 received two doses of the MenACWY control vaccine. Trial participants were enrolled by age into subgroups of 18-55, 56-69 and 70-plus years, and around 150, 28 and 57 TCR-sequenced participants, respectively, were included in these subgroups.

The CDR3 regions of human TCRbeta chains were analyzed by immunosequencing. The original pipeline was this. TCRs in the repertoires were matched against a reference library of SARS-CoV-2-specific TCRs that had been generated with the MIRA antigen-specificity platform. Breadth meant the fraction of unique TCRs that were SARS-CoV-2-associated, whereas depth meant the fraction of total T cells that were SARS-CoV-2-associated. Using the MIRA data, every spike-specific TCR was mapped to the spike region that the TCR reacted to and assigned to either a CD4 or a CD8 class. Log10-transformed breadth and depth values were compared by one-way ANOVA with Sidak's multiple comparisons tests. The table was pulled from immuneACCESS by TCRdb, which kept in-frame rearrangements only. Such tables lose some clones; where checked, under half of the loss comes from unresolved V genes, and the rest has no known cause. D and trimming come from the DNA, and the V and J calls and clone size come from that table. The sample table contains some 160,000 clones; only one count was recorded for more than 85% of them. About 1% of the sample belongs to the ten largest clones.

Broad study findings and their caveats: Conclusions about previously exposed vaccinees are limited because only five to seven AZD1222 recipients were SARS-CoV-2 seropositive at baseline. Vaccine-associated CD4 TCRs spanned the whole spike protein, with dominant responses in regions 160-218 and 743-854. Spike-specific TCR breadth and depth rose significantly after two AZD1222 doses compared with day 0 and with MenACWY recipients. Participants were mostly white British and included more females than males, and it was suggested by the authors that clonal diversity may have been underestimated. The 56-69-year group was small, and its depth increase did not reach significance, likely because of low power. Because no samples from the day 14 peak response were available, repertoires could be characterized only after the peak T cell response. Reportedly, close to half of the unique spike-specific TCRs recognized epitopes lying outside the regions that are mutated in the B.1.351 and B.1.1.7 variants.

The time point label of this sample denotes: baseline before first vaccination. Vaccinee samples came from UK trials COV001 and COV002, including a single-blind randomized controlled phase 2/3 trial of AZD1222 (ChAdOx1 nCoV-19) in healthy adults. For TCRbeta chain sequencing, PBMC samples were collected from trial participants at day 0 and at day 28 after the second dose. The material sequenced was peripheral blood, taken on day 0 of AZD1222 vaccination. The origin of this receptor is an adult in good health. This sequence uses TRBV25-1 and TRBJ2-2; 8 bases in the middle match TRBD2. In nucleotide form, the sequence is TGTGCCAGCAGTGAGCGGAGCGGGGGAAACACCGGGGAGCTGTTTTTT. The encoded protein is CASSERSGGNTGELFF.